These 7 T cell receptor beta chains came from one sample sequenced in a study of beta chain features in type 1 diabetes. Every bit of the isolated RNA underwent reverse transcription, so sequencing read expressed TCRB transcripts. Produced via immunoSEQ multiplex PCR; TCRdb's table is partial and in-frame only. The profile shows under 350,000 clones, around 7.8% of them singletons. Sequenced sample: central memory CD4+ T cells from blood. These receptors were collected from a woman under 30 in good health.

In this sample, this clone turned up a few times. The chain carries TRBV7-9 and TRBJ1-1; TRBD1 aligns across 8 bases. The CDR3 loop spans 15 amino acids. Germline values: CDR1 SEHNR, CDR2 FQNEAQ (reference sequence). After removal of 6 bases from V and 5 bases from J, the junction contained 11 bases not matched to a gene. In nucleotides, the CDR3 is TGTGCCAGCAGGAAACAGGGGGTCAGTGGGACTGAAGCTTTCTTT. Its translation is CASRKQGVSGTEAFF.

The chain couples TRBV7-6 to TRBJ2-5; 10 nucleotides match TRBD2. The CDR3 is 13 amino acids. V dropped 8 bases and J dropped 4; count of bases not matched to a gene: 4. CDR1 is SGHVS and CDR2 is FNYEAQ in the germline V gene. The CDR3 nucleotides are TGTGCCAGCGGCCTAGCGGGGGTAGAGACCCAGTACTTC. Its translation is CASGLAGVETQYF.

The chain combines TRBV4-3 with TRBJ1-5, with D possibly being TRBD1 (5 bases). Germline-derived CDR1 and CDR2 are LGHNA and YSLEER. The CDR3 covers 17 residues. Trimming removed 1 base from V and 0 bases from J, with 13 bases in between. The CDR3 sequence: CASSQGPAGNSNQPQHF. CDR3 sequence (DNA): TGCGCCAGCAGCCAAGGTCCTGCAGGGAATAGCAATCAGCCCCAGCATTTT.

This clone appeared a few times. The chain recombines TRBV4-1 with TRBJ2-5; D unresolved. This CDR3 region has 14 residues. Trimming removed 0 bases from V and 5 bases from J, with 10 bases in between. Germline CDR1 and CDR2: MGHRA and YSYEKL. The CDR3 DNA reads TGCGCCAGCAGCCAAGATCGTGTGCGGGAGACCCAGTACTTC. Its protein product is CASSQDRVRETQYF.

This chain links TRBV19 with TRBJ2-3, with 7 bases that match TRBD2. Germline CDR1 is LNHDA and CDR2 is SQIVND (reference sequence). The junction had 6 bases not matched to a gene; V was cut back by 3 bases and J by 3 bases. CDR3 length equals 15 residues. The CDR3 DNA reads TGTGCCAGTAGTATCCCAGGGAGGGTAACAGATACGCAGTATTTT. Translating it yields CASSIPGRVTDTQYF.

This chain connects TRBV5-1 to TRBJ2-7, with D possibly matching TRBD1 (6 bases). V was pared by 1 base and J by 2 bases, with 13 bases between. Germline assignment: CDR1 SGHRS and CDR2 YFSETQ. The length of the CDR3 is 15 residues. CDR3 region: CASSLQGTETYEQYF. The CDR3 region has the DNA TGCGCCAGCAGCTTGCAGGGGACCGAAACCTACGAGCAGTACTTC.

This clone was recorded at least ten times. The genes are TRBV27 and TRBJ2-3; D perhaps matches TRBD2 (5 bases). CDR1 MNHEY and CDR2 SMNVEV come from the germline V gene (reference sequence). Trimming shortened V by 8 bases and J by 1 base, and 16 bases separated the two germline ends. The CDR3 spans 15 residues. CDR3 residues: CASGRASPGTDTQYF. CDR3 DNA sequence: TGTGCCAGCGGGCGGGCTAGCCCCGGCACAGATACGCAGTATTTT.